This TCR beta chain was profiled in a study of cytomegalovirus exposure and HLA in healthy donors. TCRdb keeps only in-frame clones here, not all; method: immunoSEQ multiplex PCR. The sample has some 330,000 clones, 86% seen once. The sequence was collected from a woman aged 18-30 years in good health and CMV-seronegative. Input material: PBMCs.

The CDR3 is CASSLGASVDSYEQYF. The CDR3 coding sequence is TGTGCCAGCAGCTTGGGCGCTAGCGTTGACTCCTACGAGCAGTACTTC. This chain links TRBV5-4 with TRBJ2-7; possibly TRBD2 for D (6 bases). Germline V gene sequence: CDR1 SGHNT, CDR2 YYREEE (reference sequence). V was cut by 0 bases and J by 0 bases, with 13 bases left in between. This CDR3 spans 16 amino acids.